A selection of T cell receptor beta chains follows, all from one sample in a study of CD8+ T cells in alopecia areata. TCRdb keeps only in-frame clones here, not all; method: immunoSEQ multiplex PCR. The sample shows about 190,000 clones, 60% to 70% of them seen only once. The sequences come from CD4+ T cells sorted from blood, collected at week 4, from a patient treated with tofacitinib. The receptors come from a human donor with alopecia areata. Both conserved end residues are part of each CDR3. A D gene is named only where the DNA matches it firmly. Clone size is shown for a subset of rows, as once, few, many or a class of expanded clone.

d_gene,abundance,v_gene,j_gene,CDR3nt,CDR3aa
TRBD2,-,TRBV6-5,TRBJ2-5,TGTGCCAGCAGTTTTAGCGGGATCGGAGAAGAGACCCAGTACTTC,CASSFSGIGEETQYF
TRBD2,few,TRBV29-1,TRBJ2-3,TGCAGCGAAACGACCACTAGCGGGGTGCAGGATACGCAGTATTTT,CSETTTSGVQDTQYF
TRBD2,-,TRBV4-3,TRBJ2-7,TGCGCCAGCAGCCTTGGACTAGCGGGAGACTACGAGCAGTACTTC,CASSLGLAGDYEQYF
-,-,TRBV4-1,TRBJ2-3,TGCGCCAGCAGCCCGGGAAGGGGAGATGGCGGGAACACAGATACGCAGTATTTT,CASSPGRGDGGNTDTQYF
-,-,TRBV9,TRBJ1-1,TGTGCCAGCTCGAAGGAGGGATTAACTGAAGCTTTCTTT,CASSKEGLTEAFF
TRBD2,-,TRBV29-1,TRBJ2-5,TGCAGCGGTGGACTAGTGGACCAGGAGACCCAGTACTTC,CSGGLVDQETQYF
-,-,TRBV29-1,TRBJ2-7,TGCAGCGTTGAACTACCATCCTACGAGCAGTACTTC,CSVELPSYEQYF
-,once,TRBV7-2,TRBJ1-5,TGTGCCAGCAGCCGCGACAGCTATAGCAATCAGCCCCAGCATTTT,CASSRDSYSNQPQHF
-,few,TRBV6-1,TRBJ2-1,TGTGCCAGCACCGGAGGTGGTTTCCAGCGCAATGAGCAGTTCTTC,CASTGGGFQRNEQFF
-,-,TRBV5-1,TRBJ2-2,TGCGCCAGCAGCTTCGAGGGAGGCACCGGGGAGCTGTTTTTT,CASSFEGGTGELFF
-,-,TRBV6-4,TRBJ2-2,TGTGCCTCCTACCCCAGGGGACACACCGGGGAGCTGTTTTTT,CASYPRGHTGELFF
TRBD1,-,TRBV4-1,TRBJ2-2,TGCGCCAGCAGCCACCGGACAGGGTTGGCCGGGGAGCTGTTTTTT,CASSHRTGLAGELFF
TRBD1,-,TRBV2,TRBJ1-2,TGTGCCAGCAGCTCTCTCGACAGGGACTATGGCTACACCTTC,CASSSLDRDYGYTF
-,-,TRBV14,TRBJ1-2,TGTGCCAGCAGCCGCCGGGGCCTAGGCGACCCTAACTATGGCTACACCTTC,CASSRRGLGDPNYGYTF
-,-,TRBV7-2,TRBJ1-3,TGTGCCAGCAGCTTAGTCCGGGGCTCTGGAAACACCATATATTTT,CASSLVRGSGNTIYF
TRBD1,few,TRBV29-1,TRBJ1-1,TGCAGCGTTTGGGACAGGGGATACACTGAAGCTTTCTTT,CSVWDRGYTEAFF
-,-,TRBV4-1,TRBJ1-2,TGCGCCAGCAGCTTTGGTCCCCGAGAGGATGGCTACACCTTC,CASSFGPREDGYTF
TRBD1,-,TRBV27,TRBJ2-7,TGTGCCAGCAGTTTCTCCCGACAGGGTTCCTACGAGCAGTACTTC,CASSFSRQGSYEQYF
TRBD2,-,TRBV28,TRBJ2-5,TGTGCCAGCAGTCCGGCTAGCGGGCCCCGGGAGACCCAGTACTTC,CASSPASGPRETQYF
-,-,TRBV18,TRBJ1-1,TGTGCCAGCTCACCACAGGGCAAGAACACTGAAGCTTTCTTT,CASSPQGKNTEAFF
-,-,TRBV29-1,TRBJ2-5,TGCAGCGTTGAGATCGAGGGTTGGGAGACCCAGTACTTC,CSVEIEGWETQYF
-,-,TRBV5-1,TRBJ2-5,TGCGCCAGCAGCCGAGGGGAGCGCCAAGAGACCCAGTACTTC,CASSRGERQETQYF
TRBD2,-,TRBV4-3,TRBJ2-7,TGCGCCAGCAGCCTTAGTCTTAGCGGGCGGGCCTCCGAGCAGTACTTC,CASSLSLSGRASEQYF
-,-,TRBV29-1,TRBJ1-4,TGCAGCGCTAGAACAGGGCTTAGTTCGGAAAAACTGTTTTTT,CSARTGLSSEKLFF
-,-,TRBV5-1,TRBJ1-1,TGCGCCAGCAGCTACCAGGGTGGGCACACTGAAGCTTTCTTT,CASSYQGGHTEAFF
-,-,TRBV29-1,TRBJ2-3,TGCAGCGTCGCAAGGGGCGGTGGGTCTTCCACAGATACGCAGTATTTT,CSVARGGGSSTDTQYF
-,few,TRBV19,TRBJ1-5,TGTGCCAGTAGCCCTCGGGTGGCCCAGCCCCAGCATTTT,CASSPRVAQPQHF
-,few,TRBV29-1,TRBJ2-5,TGCAGCGTTGGGACGTCAGAGACCCAGTACTTC,CSVGTSETQYF
-,few,TRBV15,TRBJ2-3,TGTGCCACCAGCCCAGAACTAGCTGGCACAGATACGCAGTATTTT,CATSPELAGTDTQYF
-,-,TRBV29-1,TRBJ1-2,TGCAGCGTTGATCAGGGCCTAAGATCTGGCTACACCTTC,CSVDQGLRSGYTF
-,-,TRBV29-1,TRBJ1-1,TGCAGCGTAGGAGGGGCGGGAGGAACTGAAGCTTTCTTT,CSVGGAGGTEAFF
-,-,TRBV27,TRBJ2-4,TGTGCCAGCAGTTTAGGAAGGGAAAACATTCAGTACTTC,CASSLGRENIQYF
-,once,TRBV30,TRBJ1-1,TGTGCCTGGGGGGGACTGATGAACACTGAAGCTTTCTTT,CAWGGLMNTEAFF
-,-,TRBV10-3,TRBJ1-1,TGTGCCATCAAGGGGAACACTGAAGCTTTCTTT,CAIKGNTEAFF
TRBD1,-,TRBV30,TRBJ1-1,TGTGCCTGGAGTACGGGACAGGGGGGGGACACTGAAGCTTTCTTT,CAWSTGQGGDTEAFF
TRBD2,once,TRBV9,TRBJ2-7,TGTGCCAGCAGCACCACCGGGGTTGGCGGGAGGTCCTACGAGCAGTACTTC,CASSTTGVGGRSYEQYF
-,once,TRBV4-1,TRBJ1-2,TGCGCCAGCAGCCAAGCAGGTTCTAACTATGGCTACACCTTC,CASSQAGSNYGYTF
TRBD2,-,TRBV2,TRBJ2-1,TGTGCCAGCAGCAATAGCGGGAGGAATGAGCAGTTCTTC,CASSNSGRNEQFF
TRBD2,-,TRBV9,TRBJ2-1,TGTGCCAGCAGCAAACCGGGACTAGCGGGAGATGGTGAGCAGTTCTTC,CASSKPGLAGDGEQFF
TRBD2,-,TRBV30,TRBJ2-3,TGTGCCTGGAGTGCAAGCGGGACTGGAGATACGCAGTATTTT,CAWSASGTGDTQYF
-,-,TRBV5-1,TRBJ2-2,TGCGCCAGCAGCCTGTTAAGTTTTGCGAACACCGGGGAGCTGTTTTTT,CASSLLSFANTGELFF
-,-,TRBV5-6,TRBJ2-7,TGTGCCAGCAGCGCCGGACTGGGAACCTACGAGCAGTACTTC,CASSAGLGTYEQYF
-,-,TRBV7-9,TRBJ1-5,TGTGCCAGCAGCTTTAGCAATCAGCCCCAGCATTTT,CASSFSNQPQHF
TRBD2,-,TRBV11-2,TRBJ2-5,TGTGCCAGCAGCTTGGTTAGCGGGACAGAGACCCAGTACTTC,CASSLVSGTETQYF
-,once,TRBV25-1,TRBJ2-1,TGTGCCAGCAGTGAATCATGGGGGAGAAATGAGCAGTTCTTC,CASSESWGRNEQFF
-,-,TRBV5-4,TRBJ1-4,TGTGCCAGCAGCTTGGCGGGTAGGGAAAAACTGTTTTTT,CASSLAGREKLFF
-,-,TRBV30,TRBJ2-7,TGTGCCTGGAGTTACCGAACGGGCTGGTACGAGCAGTACTTC,CAWSYRTGWYEQYF
-,few,TRBV29-1,TRBJ2-7,TGCAGCGGCCTGACAGCCCAATACGAGCAGTACTTC,CSGLTAQYEQYF
-,-,TRBV12-5,TRBJ2-2,TGTGCTAGTGGCCCCCTATCCGGGGAGCTGTTTTTT,CASGPLSGELFF
TRBD2,-,TRBV19,TRBJ2-3,TGTGCCAGTAGTATAGGTCCTAGCGGGAGTTCAGATACGCAGTATTTT,CASSIGPSGSSDTQYF
-,-,TRBV25-1,TRBJ2-3,TGTGCCAGCGCGGGACTTGAATACACAGATACGCAGTATTTT,CASAGLEYTDTQYF
-,-,TRBV14,TRBJ2-3,TGTGCCAGCAGCCCCTCCGGGGCGAACTCTGGCTATTTT,CASSPSGANSGYF
-,-,TRBV4-3,TRBJ1-5,TGCGCCAGCAGCCAAGATACCAGACAGCCCCAGCATTTT,CASSQDTRQPQHF
TRBD2,-,TRBV25-1,TRBJ2-2,TGTGCCAGCAGTGAATCGGCTAGCGGGAAGGTGGGCACCGGGGAGCTGTTTTTT,CASSESASGKVGTGELFF